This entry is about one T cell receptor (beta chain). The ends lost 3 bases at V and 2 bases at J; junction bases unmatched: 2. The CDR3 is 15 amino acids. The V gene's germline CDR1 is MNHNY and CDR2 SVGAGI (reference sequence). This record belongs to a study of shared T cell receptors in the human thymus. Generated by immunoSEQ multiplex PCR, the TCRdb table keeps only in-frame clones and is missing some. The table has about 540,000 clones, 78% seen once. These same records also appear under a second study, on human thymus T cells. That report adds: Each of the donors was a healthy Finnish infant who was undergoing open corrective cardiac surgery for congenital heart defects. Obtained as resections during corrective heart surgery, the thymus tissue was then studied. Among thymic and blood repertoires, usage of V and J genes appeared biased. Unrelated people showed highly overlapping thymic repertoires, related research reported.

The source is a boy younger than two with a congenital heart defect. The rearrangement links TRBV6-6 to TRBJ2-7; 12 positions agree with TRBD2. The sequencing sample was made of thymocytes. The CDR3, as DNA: TGTGCCAGCAGTTATTCTAGCGGGAGGGCCTACGAGCAGTACTTC. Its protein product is CASSYSSGRAYEQYF.